These T cell receptor beta chains were read from a single sample in a study of response to subunit inactivated influenza vaccine. TCRdb passed the RT-PCR reads through MiXCR, listing each CDR3 protein once. The sample records roughly 700,000 distinct CDR3 sequences, 14% being singletons. The sample in question was PBMCs from blood, obtained approximately 15 days before vaccination. These receptors were collected from a man aged 50-59 years who received an inactivated influenza vaccine. Both conserved end residues are part of each CDR3. The D gene is left open where the match is weak. The listing skips clone size in some rows; elsewhere it reads once, few, many or a size class.

CATTQGRTQYF | TGTGCCACCACCCAGGGCCGCACCCAGTACTTC | NA | TRBJ2-5 | TRBV6-5 | NA
CASSQMLRPGTGELFF | TGTGCCAGCAGCCAAATGTTGCGGCCGGGGACCGGGGAGCTGTTTTTT | NA | TRBJ2-2 | TRBV3-1 | few
CASSMEGSNYGYTF | TGTGCCAGTAGTATGGAAGGTTCTAACTATGGCTACACCTTC | NA | TRBJ1-2 | TRBV19 | NA
CSVEDLRTNYGYTF | TGCAGCGTTGAAGATCTTCGGACTAACTATGGCTACACCTTC | NA | TRBJ1-2 | TRBV29-1 | few
CASSSGQVSDTQYF | TGCGCCAGCAGCTCAGGACAGGTTTCAGATACGCAGTATTTT | TRBD1 | TRBJ2-3 | TRBV5-1 | NA
CASSQVAAGWETQYF | TGCGCCAGCAGCCAAGTAGCAGCTGGGTGGGAGACCCAGTACTTC | NA | TRBJ2-5 | TRBV4-1 | few
CASSQEGTGGYEQYF | TGTGCCAGCAGCCAAGAGGGCACAGGGGGCTACGAGCAGTACTTC | TRBD1 | TRBJ2-7 | TRBV4-2 | many
CASSFWDTTYEQYF | TGCGCCAGCAGCTTTTGGGACACCACCTACGAGCAGTACTTC | NA | TRBJ2-7 | TRBV5-1 | NA
CASSAGTGTETQYF | TGTGCCAGCAGCGCCGGGACAGGGACAGAGACCCAGTACTTC | TRBD1 | TRBJ2-5 | TRBV5-5 | NA
CSASGGAYNEQFF | TGCAGTGCTAGCGGGGGGGCCTACAATGAGCAGTTCTTC | TRBD2 | TRBJ2-1 | TRBV20-1 | few
CSVNSGANVLTF | TGCAGCGTGAACTCTGGGGCCAACGTCCTGACTTTC | NA | TRBJ2-6 | TRBV29-1 | many
CSARQGASYEQYF | TGCAGTGCTAGACAGGGGGCTTCCTACGAGCAGTACTTC | TRBD1 | TRBJ2-7 | TRBV20-1 | NA
CSGRRTGMGNQPQHF | TGCAGTGGACGCCGGACAGGGATGGGCAATCAGCCCCAGCATTTT | TRBD1 | TRBJ1-5 | TRBV20-1 | NA
CASSFEGSNSPLHF | TGTGCCAGCAGTTTTGAGGGGAGTAATTCACCCCTCCACTTT | NA | TRBJ1-6 | TRBV12-3/TRBV12-4 | few
CATRSGLAGVPEQFF | TGTGCCACCCGAAGCGGACTAGCGGGAGTCCCTGAGCAGTTCTTC | TRBD2 | TRBJ2-1 | TRBV5-5 | many
CASSLRAGEGETQYF | TGTGCCAGCAGCCTAAGAGCGGGAGAAGGGGAGACCCAGTACTTC | TRBD2 | TRBJ2-5 | TRBV11-3 | few
CASTPGLAAGNEQFF | TGTGCCAGTACCCCGGGACTAGCGGCGGGCAATGAGCAGTTCTTC | TRBD2 | TRBJ2-1 | TRBV19 | few
CASSYGRGNTQYF | TGTGCCAGCAGCTATGGGCGGGGAAATACGCAGTATTTT | NA | TRBJ2-3 | TRBV7-8 | many
CASSHRLGSTDTQYF | TGTGCCAGCAGCCACCGACTAGGAAGCACAGATACGCAGTATTTT | NA | TRBJ2-3 | TRBV3-1 | many
CASSRGPISTDTQYF | TGCGCCAGCTCCCGAGGGCCAATTAGCACAGATACGCAGTATTTT | NA | TRBJ2-3 | TRBV10-2 | NA